This passage covers 20 T cell receptor beta chains from one sample sequenced in a study of blood T cell repertoires in COVID-19. Assay: immunoSEQ multiplex PCR; the TCRdb copy retains only in-frame clones and omits some. The sample lists roughly 100,000 clones; less than 85% were seen once. Source material: peripheral blood. The receptors were sampled from a woman aged 55-69 years with acute or convalescent COVID-19.

This chain's CDR3 is CASGLVPHGVRYEQYF. In nucleotides, the CDR3 is TGTGCTAGTGGTTTGGTACCCCACGGGGTCCGCTACGAGCAGTACTTC. This sequence joins TRBV12-5 and TRBJ2-7, with a possible D match to TRBD2 (5 bases). V dropped 0 bases and J dropped 3 bases, with 15 bases sitting between them. The CDR3 spans 16 residues. The V gene's germline CDR1 is LGHNT and CDR2 FRNRAP.

The chain is built from TRBV3-1 (or the pseudogene TRBV3-2) and TRBJ2-1; a possible D gene is TRBD1 (6 bases). The V gene lost 0 bases and the J gene lost 12 bases, with 15 bases spanning the gap. The CDR3 has 14 residues. Germline loops: CDR1 LGHDT, CDR2 YNNKEL (reference sequence). CDR3 sequence reads: CASSQDGGQLGQFF. CDR3 coding DNA: TGTGCCAGCAGCCAAGATGGGGGCCAGCTAGGGCAGTTCTTC.

Here the CDR3 DNA reads TGTGCCAGTAGTATCTCAGTGGGAGACCTTAACTATGGCTACACCTTC. It encodes CASSISVGDLNYGYTF. The chain uses TRBV19 and TRBJ1-2; D unclear. Trimming shortened V by 3 bases and J by 1 base, and 15 bases separated the two germline ends. Germline V lookup: CDR1 LNHDA, CDR2 SQIVND (reference sequence). The CDR3 contains 16 residues.

V and J are TRBV28 and TRBJ2-5, with D perhaps matching TRBD2 (6 bases). V was trimmed by 7 bases and J by 0 bases, leaving 21 bases between them. Germline V CDR1 and CDR2: MDHEN, SYDVKM. There are 17 residues in the CDR3. The CDR3 loop is CASILRISGYYQETQYF. The CDR3 DNA reads as TGTGCCAGCATCCTAAGGATAAGCGGGTACTACCAAGAGACCCAGTACTTC.

This clone was picked up a small number of times. The J gene is TRBJ2-3, the V gene TRBV7-3, with D maybe TRBD2 (6 bases). Trimming shortened V by 4 bases and J by 1 base, and 18 bases separated the two germline ends. The CDR3 contains 17 residues. Germline CDR1 SGHTA, CDR2 FQGTGA. DNA of the CDR3: TGTGCCAGCAGCTCCACGGCTAGCGAACTTGGCACAGATACGCAGTATTTT. Residues: CASSSTASELGTDTQYF.

The chain employs TRBV2 and TRBJ1-3; no firm D call. Trimming removed 6 bases at V and 3 bases at J, with 12 bases between. Germline CDR1 is SNHLY and CDR2 is FYNNEI. The CDR3 has 14 amino acids. The CDR3, as DNA: TGTGCCAGCAGAGCTGACGGAGTTGGAAACACCATATATTTT. Its protein product is CASRADGVGNTIYF.

This chain connects TRBV7-8 to TRBJ2-7; D is ambiguous. The CDR3 runs 14 residues. V dropped 1 base and J dropped 3 bases, with 10 bases sitting between them. The germline V gene has CDR1 SGHVS and CDR2 FQNEAQ. CDR3 bases: TGTGCCAGCAGCTTAGAACCGGTTTTCTACGAGCAGTACTTC. Protein: CASSLEPVFYEQYF.

In the case of this clone: A much larger clone differs from this one at a single base, so this may be a read error. The sample carries other DNA sequences with the same CDR3. The rearrangement links TRBV30 to TRBJ1-2; weak D call: TRBD1 (6 bases). Germline values: CDR1 GTSNPN, CDR2 SVGIG (reference sequence). The CDR3 is 15 residues long. The CDR3 region has the DNA TGTGCGGGGGCTATCGGCAGGGGCGATTCGTATGGCTACACCTTC. Encoded protein: CAGAIGRGDSYGYTF.

This sequence joins TRBV27 and TRBJ2-7, with TRBD1 as a possible D gene (6 bases). V gave up 6 bases and J gave up 3 bases, with 12 bases separating them. The CDR3 is 13 residues long. In germline, CDR1 is MNHEY, CDR2 SMNVEV (reference sequence). As DNA, the CDR3 is TGTGCCAGCAGATACAGGGAGAACTACGAGCAGTACTTC. Protein: CASRYRENYEQYF.

The V call is TRBV7-9, the J call TRBJ1-1; 7 bases line up with TRBD1. The CDR3 covers 14 residues. The junction had 1 base not matched to a gene; V was cut back by 2 bases and J by 1 base. Germline CDR1 and CDR2: SEHNR and FQNEAQ (reference sequence). Written as DNA, the CDR3 is TGTGCCAGCAGCTTAACAGGGGCGAACACTGAAGCTTTCTTT. It is translated as CASSLTGANTEAFF. Looking up the rest from reference TRBV7-9 and TRBJ1-1 gives the full variable domain: DTGVSQNPRHKITKRGQNVTFRCDPISEHNRLYWYRQTLGQGPEFLTYFQNEAQLEKSRLLSDRFSAERPKGSFSTLEIQRTEQGDSAMYLCASSLTGANTEAFFGQGTRLTVV.

The chain joins TRBV19 to TRBJ2-1, with 7 positions matching TRBD1. This CDR3 has 15 amino acids. Germline V CDR1 and CDR2: LNHDA, SQIVND (reference sequence). Germline trimming cut 7 bases from V and 0 bases from J; bases unmatched to any gene: 6. Written as DNA, the CDR3 is TGTGCCAGTATCGAGACAGGGAACTCCTACAATGAGCAGTTCTTC. Protein product: CASIETGNSYNEQFF.

J is TRBJ2-1 and V is TRBV27, with 8 bases fitting TRBD2. The CDR3 has 15 amino acids. The germline V gene has CDR1 MNHEY and CDR2 SMNVEV (reference sequence). The V segment lost 2 bases and the J segment 2 bases; nucleotides outside the gene matches: 2. The CDR3 loop reads CASSLISGTYNEQFF. Here the CDR3 DNA reads TGTGCCAGCAGTTTAATTAGCGGGACCTACAATGAGCAGTTCTTC.

The chain has TRBV7-2 and TRBJ1-1, with TRBD1 matching over 8 bases. Germline values: CDR1 SGHTA, CDR2 FQGNSA. The CDR3 totals 15 residues. V shed 1 base, J shed 6 bases, and the junction held 7 bases outside the gene matches. The CDR3 DNA is TGTGCCAGCAGCTTAGTCGGGACAGGAGGTCCTGAAGCTTTCTTT. It yields the protein CASSLVGTGGPEAFF.

This clone was observed a handful of times. The CDR3 coding sequence is TGTGCCAGCAGTGAAGGCGGCACAGATACGCAGTATTTT. This gives the protein CASSEGGTDTQYF. This chain links TRBV2 with TRBJ2-3, with D unclear. There are 13 residues in the CDR3. The germline V gene encodes CDR1 SNHLY and CDR2 FYNNEI. Trimming removed 1 base from V and 1 base from J, with 3 bases in between.

V gene TRBV2 combines with J gene TRBJ2-7; TRBD1 might be the D (5 bases). Germline lookup yields CDR1 SNHLY and CDR2 FYNNEI. The CDR3 is 13 residues long. The V gene lost 6 bases and the J gene lost 5 bases, with 14 bases spanning the gap. CDR3 amino acids: CASRDSGNDEQYF. CDR3 bases: TGTGCCAGCAGAGACTCAGGGAATGACGAGCAGTACTTC.

The V gene is TRBV28, the J gene TRBJ1-3; D call uncertain. The CDR3 length is 15 residues. Germline CDR1 MDHEN, CDR2 SYDVKM. The V end was cut by 6 bases, the J end by 2 bases, with 14 bases between. The CDR3 DNA sequence: TGTGCCAGCAGCTTACCCGACGGGGCTGGAAACACCATATATTTT. This encodes CASSLPDGAGNTIYF. The whole variable domain, remainder taken from reference TRBV28 and TRBJ1-3, is DVKVTQSSRYLVKRTGEKVFLECVQDMDHENMFWYRQDPGLGLRLIYFSYDVKMKEKGDIPEGYSVSREKKERFSLILESASTNQTSMYLCASSLPDGAGNTIYFGEGSWLTVV.

The chain joins TRBV6-5 to TRBJ1-1; 7 positions match TRBD1. Trimming removed 6 bases from V and 5 bases from J; junction bases left unmatched: 12. The germline gives CDR1 MNHEY, CDR2 SVGAGI. CDR3 length: 15 amino acids. The DNA for the CDR3 is TGTGCCAGCAGAATGACAGGGTTGGGCACAACTGAAGCTTTCTTT. Translated, it gives CASRMTGLGTTEAFF.

This sequence joins TRBV5-4 and TRBJ1-1, with 7 bases that match TRBD1. CDR3 size: 14 residues. V trimming: 0 bases; J trimming: 6 bases; junction bases outside the gene matches: 5. Germline CDR1 SGHNT, CDR2 YYREEE (reference sequence). As DNA, the CDR3 is TGTGCCAGCAGCTTGGTGGGCAGGGGGTCTGAAGCTTTCTTT. It yields the protein CASSLVGRGSEAFF. The full variable domain, with the rest looked up from reference TRBV5-4 and TRBJ1-1, is ETGVTQSPTHLIKTRGQQVTLRCSSQSGHNTVSWYQQALGQGPQFIFQYYREEENGRGNFPPRFSGLQFPNYSSELNVNALELDDSALYLCASSLVGRGSEAFFGQGTRLTVV.

The gene calls are TRBV27 and TRBJ2-7; 8 positions agree with TRBD2. Germline CDR1 and CDR2: MNHEY and SMNVEV (reference sequence). There are 15 residues in the CDR3. After removal of 4 bases from V and 6 bases from J, the junction contained 11 bases not matched to a gene. The CDR3 sequence: CASSYSSGTYPEQYF. The CDR3 DNA sequence: TGTGCCAGCAGTTACAGTAGCGGGACTTACCCCGAGCAGTACTTC.

On this clone itself: This specimen includes other DNA sequences encoding the same CDR3. This rearrangement joins TRBV28 to TRBJ2-7; D is ambiguous. The CDR3 totals 12 residues. Germline V gene data show CDR1 as MDHEN and CDR2 as SYDVKM. V was trimmed by 1 base and J by 3 bases, leaving 4 bases between them. CDR3: CASSLSSYEQYF. DNA of the CDR3: TGTGCCAGCAGTTTATCCAGCTACGAGCAGTACTTC.